These 25 T cell receptor beta chains originate from one sample sequenced in a study of graft-versus-host responses after intestinal transplantation. Method: immunoSEQ multiplex PCR; TCRdb's copy keeps in-frame clones and lacks some. This table holds over 15,000 clones, about 33% found once. This sample comprised alloreactive CD4+ T cells from a mixed lymphocyte reaction culture, obtained before intestinal transplant. Noted subset: CFSE-low proliferating T cells sorted from roughly six-day pre-transplant mixed lymphocyte reaction (GvH or HvG direction). The receptors come from a human patient who received an intestinal transplant.

This clone came up a few times. The CDR3 DNA reads as TGCGCCAGCAGCGGGACCGACATTATCTCCTGCTACGAGCAGTACTTC. Encoded protein: CASSGTDIISCYEQYF. The chain uses TRBV10-1 and TRBJ2-7, with D perhaps TRBD1 or TRBD2 (5 bases each). Trimming shortened V by 6 bases and J by 3 bases, and 21 bases separated the two germline ends. Germline CDR1 and CDR2: WNHNN and SYGVQD (reference sequence). The CDR3 spans 16 residues.

This clone came up a few times. The chain employs TRBV5-4 and TRBJ1-1, with D hard to call. V was trimmed by 4 bases and J by 1 base, leaving 5 bases between them. This CDR3 is 12 amino acids long. Germline CDR1 is SGHNT and CDR2 is YYREEE (reference sequence). CDR3 in DNA: TGTGCCAGCAGCCCAGGGAACACTGAAGCTTTCTTT. It encodes CASSPGNTEAFF.

A few counts support this clone. V is TRBV28 and J is TRBJ2-2, with D possibly matching TRBD1 (5 bases). The CDR3 has 12 amino acids. With 6 bases removed from V and 5 bases from J, the gap between germline ends came to 7 bases. Germline-derived CDR1 and CDR2 are MDHEN and SYDVKM. The chain's CDR3 is CASRKGTGELFF. The CDR3 DNA sequence: TGTGCCAGCAGAAAGGGGACCGGGGAGCTGTTTTTT.

The J gene is TRBJ2-7, the V gene TRBV6-5; weak D call: TRBD1 (5 bases). The germline CDR1 and CDR2 sequences are MNHEY and SVGAGI. This CDR3 spans 13 amino acids. Trimming took 8 bases from V and 0 from J, leaving 11 bases between them. CDR3 bases: TGTGCCAGCGGTAGGGGCCACTCCTACGAGCAGTACTTC. Protein product: CASGRGHSYEQYF.

The chain carries TRBV5-5 and TRBJ2-7, with TRBD2 matching 9 bases. The J segment lost 9 bases and the V segment lost 2 bases, leaving 9 bases of the junction unmatched. The CDR3 is 14 residues long. The germline V gene encodes CDR1 SGHKS and CDR2 YYEKEE (reference sequence). The CDR3 coding sequence is TGTGCCAGCAGCTTAGAGAGGCTGGGACTAGCGCAGTACTTC. It translates to CASSLERLGLAQYF.

The genes are TRBV11-1 and TRBJ2-3, with TRBD2 identical over 7 bases. The CDR3 is made up of 17 amino acids. Germline CDR1 and CDR2: SGHAT and FQDESV (reference sequence). Trimming took 1 base from V and 0 from J; bases not matched to a gene: 7. The CDR3 nucleotides read TGTGCCAGCAGCTTAGTAACTAGCGTACCTAGCACAGATACGCAGTATTTT. This sequence encodes CASSLVTSVPSTDTQYF.

This clone appeared a few times. The J gene is TRBJ1-4, the V gene TRBV14, with a tentative D call TRBD1 (5 bases). Deletions cut 4 bases from V and 4 bases from J, with 13 bases between. Germline CDR1 is SGHDN and CDR2 is FVKESK. The CDR3 has 15 residues. CDR3 sequence reads: CASSLGRGFNEKLFF. The CDR3 region has the DNA TGTGCCAGCAGCCTGGGTCGGGGCTTTAATGAAAAACTGTTTTTT. The whole variable domain, remainder taken from reference TRBV14 and TRBJ1-4, is EAGVTQFPSHSVIEKGQTVTLRCDPISGHDNLYWYRRVMGKEIKFLLHFVKESKQDESGMPNNRFLAERTGGTYSTLKVQPAELEDSGVYFCASSLGRGFNEKLFFGSGTQLSVL.

The chain is built from TRBV5-4 and TRBJ2-5; D unclear. Trimming stripped 5 bases from V and 2 bases from J, with 10 bases between. The CDR3 sequence is 13 residues long. Germline V gene lookup returns CDR1 SGHNT and CDR2 YYREEE (reference sequence). The CDR3 here is CASRPYGQETQYF. The CDR3 DNA follows: TGTGCCAGCAGACCCTACGGGCAAGAGACCCAGTACTTC.

This clone was detected a few times. This chain joins TRBV7-9 and TRBJ2-5; the D gene is possibly TRBD2 (6 bases). The CDR3 is made up of 15 amino acids. Per germline, CDR1 SEHNR and CDR2 FQNEAQ (reference sequence). The V end was cut by 2 bases, the J end by 1 base, with 11 bases between. The CDR3 loop reads CASSLFGGPQETQYF. DNA for the CDR3: TGTGCCAGCAGCTTATTCGGGGGTCCCCAAGAGACCCAGTACTTC.

V usage is TRBV7-9 and J usage is TRBJ2-1; 10 bases agree with TRBD2. Trimming removed 4 bases from V and 7 bases from J; junction bases left unmatched: 7. The CDR3 length is 15 residues. Germline CDR1 SEHNR, CDR2 FQNEAQ (reference sequence). CDR3 sequence (DNA): TGTGCCAGCAGCTGGTCTAGCGGGGGACGGAATGAGCAGTTCTTC. This gives the protein CASSWSSGGRNEQFF.

This CDR3 reads CASSQGRWMNTEAFF. CDR3 in DNA: TGTGCCAGCAGTCAGGGACGGTGGATGAACACTGAAGCTTTCTTT. The chain has TRBV6-6 and TRBJ1-1; tentatively, D is TRBD1 (5 bases). Germline V lookup: CDR1 MNHNY, CDR2 SVGAGI (reference sequence). V was shortened by 5 bases and J by 0 bases, with 13 bases between the two germline ends. CDR3 length: 15 amino acids.

This clone was observed a few times. The chain uses TRBV2 and TRBJ2-5; D not certain. Germline V gene sequence: CDR1 SNHLY, CDR2 FYNNEI. V gave up 0 bases and J gave up 5 bases, with 16 bases separating them. The CDR3 is made up of 16 amino acids. For the CDR3, the DNA is TGTGCCAGCAGTGAAGCCGCTAGTCTCCCGTGGGAGACCCAGTACTTC. This translates into CASSEAASLPWETQYF.

This clone was recorded a few times. V usage is TRBV9 and J usage is TRBJ2-1; 9 bases are a match to TRBD2. Germline V gene data show CDR1 as SGDLS and CDR2 as YYNGEE. There are 15 residues in the CDR3. J was trimmed by 4 bases and V by 0 bases; bases with no gene match: 2. This CDR3 is CASSVELAGYNEQFF. CDR3 nucleotide sequence: TGTGCCAGCAGCGTAGAACTAGCGGGTTACAATGAGCAGTTCTTC.

In its sample, this clone was seen a few times. V and J are TRBV7-3 and TRBJ2-4; tentatively, D is TRBD2 (6 bases). Germline lookup yields CDR1 SGHTA and CDR2 FQGTGA. Trimming removed 2 bases from V and 0 bases from J, with 8 bases in between. This CDR3 is 15 amino acids long. CDR3 loop: CASSLQGLAKNIQYF. DNA for the CDR3: TGTGCCAGCAGCTTACAGGGACTAGCCAAAAACATTCAGTACTTC.

The chain uses TRBV4-3 and TRBJ1-5; the D is unclear. Per the germline V gene, CDR1 is LGHNA and CDR2 is YSLEER. The CDR3 is 16 residues long. Trimming stripped 0 bases from V and 1 base from J, with 10 bases between. The CDR3 is CASSQDMGWSNQPQHF. CDR3 DNA sequence: TGCGCCAGCAGCCAAGACATGGGCTGGAGCAATCAGCCCCAGCATTTT.

In this sample, this clone turned up a few times. The J gene is TRBJ2-1, the V gene TRBV29-1; D is unclear. V lost 3 bases to trimming and J lost 7 bases, with 13 bases between them. Germline V gives CDR1 SQVTM, CDR2 ANQGSEA. The CDR3 extends over 13 amino acids. CDR3 amino acids: CSVDVHGWNEQFF. The CDR3, as DNA: TGCAGCGTTGACGTCCACGGTTGGAATGAGCAGTTCTTC.

This clone qualifies as medium-sized. The CDR3 sequence: CASSEVRYSEKLFF. CDR3 nucleotides: TGTGCCAGCAGTGAAGTCCGGTATTCTGAAAAACTGTTTTTT. The rearrangement uses TRBV2 and TRBJ1-4; no firm D call. Trimming cost V 1 base and J 7 bases, with 10 bases left between them. CDR3 length equals 14 residues. Germline V lookup: CDR1 SNHLY, CDR2 FYNNEI. Full variable domain (remainder filled in from reference TRBV2 and TRBJ1-4): EPEVTQTPSHQVTQMGQEVILRCVPISNHLYFYWYRQILGQKVEFLVSFYNNEISEKSEIFDDQFSVERPDGSNFTLKIRSTKLEDSAMYFCASSEVRYSEKLFFGSGTQLSVL.

The chain links TRBV5-6 to TRBJ2-2; D possibly corresponds to TRBD1 (6 bases). CDR1 and CDR2 (germline): SGHDT, YYEEEE. Trimming took 4 bases from V and 4 from J, leaving 20 bases between them. CDR3 size: 17 residues. The CDR3 bases are TGTGCCAGCAGCCATACGAACAGGGCCCACGGCACCGGGGAGCTGTTTTTT. Protein: CASSHTNRAHGTGELFF.

This clone was detected a few times. The chain employs TRBV5-4 and TRBJ2-1; D assignment may be TRBD1 or TRBD2 (6 bases each). The CDR3 has 15 amino acids. V dropped 4 bases and J dropped 0 bases, with 11 bases sitting between them. Looked up from germline, CDR1 is SGHNT and CDR2 is YYREEE (reference sequence). The CDR3 loop reads CASSQGGSSYNEQFF. The CDR3 nucleotides read TGTGCCAGCAGCCAAGGGGGGAGCTCCTACAATGAGCAGTTCTTC.

A single count supports this clone. Different DNA sequences within this sample yield the same CDR3. This chain joins TRBV2 and TRBJ2-7; D might be TRBD1 (5 bases). Germline V gene data show CDR1 as SNHLY and CDR2 as FYNNEI. The CDR3 loop spans 14 amino acids. The ends were cut back, 6 bases at V and 3 bases at J, with 15 bases in the middle. In DNA, the CDR3 is TGTGCCAGCAGCCTAGGGCAGGGCAGCTACGAGCAGTACTTC. This encodes CASSLGQGSYEQYF.

As for this clone: The junction differs from germline at one of its ends, possibly a read error. V and J are TRBV5-1 and TRBJ1-6; no definite D call. The CDR3 runs to 13 residues. Germline V gene sequence: CDR1 SGHRS, CDR2 YFSETQ. CDR3 bases: TGTGCCAGCAGCTTCATTGGGAACTCACCCCTCCACTTT. Its protein is CASSFIGNSPLHF.

This clone was observed a handful of times. This chain uses TRBV27 with TRBJ2-7, with a weak D call TRBD2 (5 bases). Germline CDR1 is MNHEY and CDR2 is SMNVEV (reference sequence). V was clipped by 2 bases and J by 0 bases, with 8 bases between them. The CDR3 covers 14 residues. CDR3 sequence: CASSLLASSYEQYF. The DNA for the CDR3 is TGTGCCAGCAGTTTACTAGCCAGCTCCTACGAGCAGTACTTC.

Sample share makes this clone medium-sized. This chain links TRBV7-2 with TRBJ1-5; the D is unclear. Germline V gives CDR1 SGHTA, CDR2 FQGNSA. Trimming stripped 5 bases from V and 2 bases from J, with 7 bases between. CDR3 length: 13 amino acids. Here the CDR3 reads CASSLQGNQPQHF. CDR3 coding DNA: TGTGCCAGCAGCCTGCAAGGCAATCAGCCCCAGCATTTT. Filled out from reference TRBV7-2 and TRBJ1-5, the complete variable domain reads GAGVSQSPSNKVTEKGKDVELRCDPISGHTALYWYRQSLGQGLEFLIYFQGNSAPDKSGLPSDRFSAERTGGSVSTLTIQRTQQEDSAVYLCASSLQGNQPQHFGDGTRLSIL.

This clone occurred a few times. The chain is built from TRBV6-1 and TRBJ1-2; D unclear. V gave up 2 bases and J gave up 4 bases, with 8 bases separating them. This CDR3 is built from 13 residues. Germline V CDR1 and CDR2: MNHNS, SASEGT. CDR3 protein: CASSEWAGYGYTF. The CDR3 DNA sequence: TGTGCCAGCAGTGAATGGGCGGGCTATGGCTACACCTTC.

This clone was detected once. The J gene is TRBJ2-3, the V gene TRBV2, with D perhaps TRBD1 (5 bases). CDR3 length: 12 residues. V lost 5 bases to trimming and J lost 8 bases, with 11 bases between them. Germline V gene data show CDR1 as SNHLY and CDR2 as FYNNEI. The DNA for the CDR3 is TGTGCCAGCAGTCCCCGGCAGGGTACGCAGTATTTT. Amino acid sequence: CASSPRQGTQYF.